The entry below gives a single T cell receptor (beta chain) sequence along with its context. MiXCR was run by TCRdb on the 5' RACE reads, yielding one entry per CDR3 protein. This sample carries 39,000 or so distinct CDR3 sequences, 7.5% to 9% of them seen once, and the ten largest clones take about 3%. The entry originates in a study of chronic HIV infection and antiretroviral therapy. Trimming took 2 bases from V and 9 from J, leaving 8 bases between them. The CDR3 loop spans 12 amino acids. CDR1 is MDHEN, CDR2 SYDVKM, per germline. The source is an adult who had HIV and had not received antiretroviral therapy, or was an uninfected healthy control (not recorded which). This chain links TRBV28 with TRBJ2-1; no definite D call. What was sequenced was peripheral blood. CDR3 loop: CASSLRVIEQFF. Written as DNA, the CDR3 is TGTGCCAGCAGTTTACGAGTGATTGAGCAGTTCTTC.